This entry features one TCR beta chain sequence. In the original processing: Quantification of nucleated cells was approximated via reference gene primer amplification. Produced via immunoSEQ multiplex PCR; TCRdb's table is partial and in-frame only. V and J calls and clone size follow that table, whereas D and trimming were derived from the DNA. The sample holds roughly 62,000 clones, roughly four fifths seen once. This record comes from a study of blood T cell repertoires in COVID-19. Input material: peripheral blood. This sequence originates from a man between 60 and 70 years old with acute or convalescent COVID-19.

In DNA, the CDR3 is TGTGCCAGCAGTTCCCCGTTTGGCAGCTACGAGCAGTACTTC. Protein sequence: CASSSPFGSYEQYF. The rearrangement uses TRBV6-5 and TRBJ2-7; D is ambiguous. Germline-derived CDR1 and CDR2 are MNHEY and SVGAGI. Between the trimmed V and J ends, which lost 4 bases and 3 bases, there was a span of 13 bases. The CDR3 extends over 14 amino acids.